These 15 T cell receptor beta chains share one sample of origin, sequenced in a study of blood T cells in healthy people across ages. The use of a sample-barcoded 5' primer and a J-beta primer mix characterized a second PCR of roughly 7 to 11 cycles. TCRdb reanalysed the 5' RACE reads using MiXCR and keeps one entry per CDR3 protein. The profile shows about 930,000 distinct CDR3 sequences, just under 30% of them singletons. This sample also appeared in a second study, on T cells of mothers and their children.

The sequencing input was blood. The source of these receptors is a woman aged 40 to 50 in good health.

This clonotype was observed a few times. The V gene is TRBV7-9, the J gene TRBJ2-7; D tentatively fits TRBD1 or TRBD2 (5 bases each). V dropped 1 base and J dropped 2 bases, with 9 bases sitting between them. The CDR3 loop spans 14 amino acids. Germline V lookup: CDR1 SEHNR, CDR2 FQNEAQ (reference sequence). As DNA, the CDR3 is TGTGCCAGCAGCTTAGTGGGGGAGCCCTACGAGCAGTACTTC. Translated: CASSLVGEPYEQYF.

This sequence joins TRBV9 and TRBJ2-1; 7 bases are shared with TRBD2. V was pared by 2 bases and J by 7 bases, with 9 bases of the junction left unmatched. The germline V gene encodes CDR1 SGDLS and CDR2 YYNGEE. The CDR3 is 15 amino acids. The CDR3 bases are TGTGCCAGCAGCGTCACGGGGCGGGGGATAAATGAGCAGTTCTTC. Residues: CASSVTGRGINEQFF.

This clonotype was observed at least ten times. The genes are TRBV12-3 or TRBV12-4 and TRBJ2-5; D may correspond to TRBD1 or TRBD2 (5 bases each). The CDR3 totals 12 residues. V was cut by 5 bases and J by 5 bases, with 9 bases left in between. CDR3 residues: CASSGWGETQYF. The DNA for the CDR3 is TGTGCCAGCAGTGGCTGGGGGGAGACCCAGTACTTC.

The gene calls are TRBV29-1 and TRBJ2-7; 14 bases are a match to TRBD2. Germline V gene data show CDR1 as SQVTM and CDR2 as ANQGSEA. The length of the CDR3 is 14 residues. V dropped 4 bases and J dropped 4; count of bases not matched to a gene: 3. The CDR3 here is CSVGGLAGDYEQYF. As DNA, the CDR3 is TGCAGCGTTGGGGGACTAGCGGGAGATTACGAGCAGTACTTC.

This clonotype was seen a few times. The chain has TRBV7-6 and TRBJ1-5; TRBD1 aligns across 8 bases. Germline V gives CDR1 SGHVS, CDR2 FNYEAQ. The V segment lost 1 base and the J segment 7 bases; nucleotides outside the gene matches: 9. The length of the CDR3 is 16 residues. The CDR3 DNA sequence: TGTGCCAGCAGCTTAGGGGCAGGGGGCGCGGGGCAGCCCCAGCATTTT. Translating gives CASSLGAGGAGQPQHF.

The genes are TRBV12-3 or TRBV12-4 and TRBJ2-3; D perhaps matches TRBD1 (5 bases). This CDR3 is built from 11 residues. The CDR3 is CATRVGDTQYF. Written as DNA, the CDR3 is TGTGCTACCAGGGTTGGAGATACGCAGTATTTT.

This clonotype was detected ten times or more. This rearrangement joins TRBV5-1 to TRBJ1-2; no firm D call. The CDR3 has 19 amino acids. The germline gives CDR1 SGHRS, CDR2 YFSETQ. The V end was cut by 0 bases, the J end by 1 base, with 22 bases between. CDR3 in DNA: TGCGCCAGCAGCTTGGTAGTGTTAGGACGGACGAAAGATAACTATGGCTACACCTTC. Translating gives CASSLVVLGRTKDNYGYTF.

This clonotype was observed a few times. The rearrangement joins TRBV30 to TRBJ1-1; D is unclear. The CDR3 runs to 15 residues. Between the trimmed V and J ends, which lost 4 bases and 1 base, there was a span of 16 bases. Germline CDR1 GTSNPN, CDR2 SVGIG (reference sequence). CDR3 nucleotide sequence: TGTGCCTGGACCTTCGGAGGGCCCAGGAACACTGAAGCTTTCTTT. Protein product: CAWTFGGPRNTEAFF.

The rearrangement uses TRBV7-6 and TRBJ2-5; D might be TRBD1 (6 bases). The V end lost 5 bases, the J end lost 11 bases, and 27 bases lay between the germline ends. Per the germline V gene, CDR1 is SGHVS and CDR2 is FNYEAQ. The CDR3 is 16 amino acids. In DNA, the CDR3 is TGTGCCAGCAGCCCGACGTATCCACAGGGTGCGTCAGAGCAGTACTTC. Its translation is CASSPTYPQGASEQYF.

The rearrangement joins TRBV5-6 to TRBJ1-4, with a weak D call TRBD1 (5 bases). V lost 1 base, J lost 8 bases, and 15 bases lay in between. CDR1 is SGHDT and CDR2 is YYEEEE in the germline V gene. This CDR3 has 15 residues. The CDR3 DNA sequence: TGTGCCAGCAGCTTGCGGTCAGGGCGAGGGGAAAAACTGTTTTTT. This sequence encodes CASSLRSGRGEKLFF.

This clonotype was counted a few times. The J gene is TRBJ2-1, the V gene TRBV20-1; 7 positions agree with TRBD2. Per germline, CDR1 DFQATT and CDR2 SNEGSKA (reference sequence). Trimming removed 6 bases from V and 1 base from J; junction bases left unmatched: 15. This CDR3 comprises 17 residues. CDR3 nucleotides: TGCAGTGCCCGAGGGTATCAGGCGGGGGAGTCCTACAATGAGCAGTTCTTC. It translates to CSARGYQAGESYNEQFF.

There are many counts of this clonotype. The V and J genes are TRBV10-3 and TRBJ2-3, with a weak D call TRBD2 (6 bases). The germline CDR1 and CDR2 sequences are ENHRY and SYGVKD. The CDR3 has 14 amino acids. The V end was cut by 10 bases, the J end by 2 bases, with 16 bases between. DNA for the CDR3: TGTGCCAGTGCGGAAGGCGGGGACACAGATACGCAGTATTTT. The encoded protein is CASAEGGDTDTQYF.

This clonotype was observed once. The V call is TRBV7-2, the J call TRBJ1-3; TRBD1 matches 10 bases. Trimming at V came to 5 bases and at J to 5 bases, leaving 6 bases not matched to a gene. Looked up from germline, CDR1 is SGHTA and CDR2 is FQGNSA. The CDR3 runs to 15 residues. CDR3 protein: CASSPSGQGRNTIYF. The CDR3 DNA sequence: TGTGCCAGCAGCCCATCGGGACAGGGGAGAAACACCATATATTTT.

This clonotype appeared many times. The CDR3 nucleotides are TGTGCCACCAGCAGGGACAAAGCGGGGGGTGAGACCCAGTACTTC. It specifies CATSRDKAGGETQYF. The chain recombines TRBV15 with TRBJ2-5, with 9 bases aligning to TRBD2. Germline values: CDR1 LNHNV, CDR2 YYDKDF (reference sequence). The CDR3 totals 15 residues. V trimming: 3 bases; J trimming: 5 bases; junction bases outside the gene matches: 7. The entire variable domain, with the rest obtained from reference TRBV15 and TRBJ2-5, is as follows: DAMVIQNPRYQVTQFGKPVTLSCSQTLNHNVMYWYQQKSSQAPKLLFHYYDKDFNNEADTPDNFQSRRPNTSFCFLDIRSPGLGDTAMYLCATSRDKAGGETQYFGPGTRLLVL.

V usage is TRBV11-2 and J usage is TRBJ1-5; 7 positions match TRBD1. The CDR3 sequence is 15 residues long. Germline values: CDR1 SGHAT, CDR2 FQNNGV. The J segment lost 3 bases and the V segment lost 1 base, leaving 3 bases of the junction unmatched. The DNA for the CDR3 is TGTGCCAGCAGCTTAGTAAGGGGGCCCAATCAGCCCCAGCATTTT. It is translated as CASSLVRGPNQPQHF.